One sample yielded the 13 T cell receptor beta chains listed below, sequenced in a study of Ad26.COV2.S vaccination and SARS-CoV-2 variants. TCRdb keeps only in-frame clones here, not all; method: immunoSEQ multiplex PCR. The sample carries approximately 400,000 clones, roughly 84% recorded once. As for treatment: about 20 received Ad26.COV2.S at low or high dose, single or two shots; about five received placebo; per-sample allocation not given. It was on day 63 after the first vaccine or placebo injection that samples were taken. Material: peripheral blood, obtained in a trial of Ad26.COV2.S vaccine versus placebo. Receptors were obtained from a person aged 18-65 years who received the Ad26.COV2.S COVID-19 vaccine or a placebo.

The CDR3 protein is CASSPAGLAGVEEQYF. The CDR3 coding sequence is TGTGCCAGCAGCCCCGCGGGACTAGCGGGAGTAGAAGAGCAGTACTTC. The chain couples TRBV7-6 to TRBJ2-7, with 14 bases fitting TRBD2. V shed 5 bases and J 7 bases; nucleotides not matched to a gene: 10. The CDR3 length is 16 residues. Germline V gives CDR1 SGHVS, CDR2 FNYEAQ.

The CDR3 nucleotides are TGTGCCAGCATTAGGGGTTACGAGCAGTACTTC. Translating it yields CASIRGYEQYF. The chain is built from TRBV6-5 and TRBJ2-7, with D maybe TRBD1 (5 bases). V was shortened by 7 bases and J by 4 bases, with 8 bases between the two germline ends. The CDR3 length is 11 residues. CDR1 and CDR2 from the germline V gene are MNHEY and SVGAGI.

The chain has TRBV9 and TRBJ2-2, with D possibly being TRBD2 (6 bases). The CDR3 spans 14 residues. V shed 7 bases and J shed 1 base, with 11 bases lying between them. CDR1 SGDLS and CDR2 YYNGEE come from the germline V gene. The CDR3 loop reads CASSRLVNTGELFF. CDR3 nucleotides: TGTGCCAGCTCCCGACTAGTGAACACCGGGGAGCTGTTTTTT. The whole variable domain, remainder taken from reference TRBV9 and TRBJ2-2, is DSGVTQTPKHLITATGQRVTLRCSPRSGDLSVYWYQQSLDQGLQFLIQYYNGEERAKGNILERFSAQQFPDLHSELNLSSLELGDSALYFCASSRLVNTGELFFGEGSRLTVL.

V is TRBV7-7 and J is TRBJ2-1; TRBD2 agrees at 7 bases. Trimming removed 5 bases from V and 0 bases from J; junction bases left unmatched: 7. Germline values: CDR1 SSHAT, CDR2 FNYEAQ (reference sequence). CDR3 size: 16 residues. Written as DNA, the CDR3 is TGTGCCAGCAGCGCCCTAGCGGCGAGCTCCTACAATGAGCAGTTCTTC. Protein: CASSALAASSYNEQFF.

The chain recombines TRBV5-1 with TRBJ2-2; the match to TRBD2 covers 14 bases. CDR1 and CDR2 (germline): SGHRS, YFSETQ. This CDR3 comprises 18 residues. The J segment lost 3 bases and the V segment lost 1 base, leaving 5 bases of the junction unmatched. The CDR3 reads CASSLRLAGGPDTGELFF. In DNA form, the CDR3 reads TGCGCCAGCAGCTTGAGACTAGCGGGAGGGCCGGACACCGGGGAGCTGTTTTTT.

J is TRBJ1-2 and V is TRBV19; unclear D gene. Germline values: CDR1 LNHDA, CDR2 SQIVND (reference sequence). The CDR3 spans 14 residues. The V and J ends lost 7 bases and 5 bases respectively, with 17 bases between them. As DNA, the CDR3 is TGTGCCAGTATTAACGCGGGGAAACCTTATGGCTACACCTTC. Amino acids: CASINAGKPYGYTF.

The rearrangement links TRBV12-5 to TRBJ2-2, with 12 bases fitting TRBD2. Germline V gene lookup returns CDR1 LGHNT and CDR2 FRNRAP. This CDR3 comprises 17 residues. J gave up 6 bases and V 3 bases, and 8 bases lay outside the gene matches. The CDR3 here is CASGFSPLAGGSGELFF. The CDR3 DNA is TGTGCTAGTGGTTTCTCCCCGCTAGCGGGAGGGTCCGGGGAGCTGTTTTTT.

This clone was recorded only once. CDR3 sequence reads: CAGRRDGGSYNSPLHF. CDR3 nucleotides: TGTGCCGGGCGCCGGGACGGAGGCTCCTATAATTCACCCCTCCACTTT. This sequence joins TRBV6-6 and TRBJ1-6, with a weak D call TRBD1 (5 bases). Germline V gene data show CDR1 as MNHNY and CDR2 as SVGAGI (reference sequence). This CDR3 spans 16 amino acids. V dropped 11 bases and J dropped 0 bases, with 17 bases sitting between them.

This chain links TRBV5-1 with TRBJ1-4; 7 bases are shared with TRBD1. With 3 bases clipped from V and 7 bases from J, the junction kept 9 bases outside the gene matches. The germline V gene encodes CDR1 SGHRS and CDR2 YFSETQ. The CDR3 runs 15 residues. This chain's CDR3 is CASSYAGGTGEKLFF. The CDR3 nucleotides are TGCGCCAGCAGCTACGCAGGGGGGACCGGTGAAAAACTGTTTTTT.

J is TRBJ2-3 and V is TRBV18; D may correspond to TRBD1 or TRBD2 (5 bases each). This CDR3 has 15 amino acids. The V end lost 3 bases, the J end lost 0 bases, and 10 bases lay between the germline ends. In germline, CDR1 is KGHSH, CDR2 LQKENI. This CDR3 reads CASSPGDLSTDTQYF. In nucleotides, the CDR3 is TGTGCCAGCTCACCCGGGGACCTTAGCACAGATACGCAGTATTTT.

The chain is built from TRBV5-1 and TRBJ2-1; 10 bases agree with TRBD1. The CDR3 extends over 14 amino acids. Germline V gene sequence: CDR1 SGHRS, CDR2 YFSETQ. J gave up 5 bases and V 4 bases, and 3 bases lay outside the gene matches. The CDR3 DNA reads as TGCGCCAGCAGCCCAGGACAGGGGGACAATGAGCAGTTCTTC. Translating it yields CASSPGQGDNEQFF.

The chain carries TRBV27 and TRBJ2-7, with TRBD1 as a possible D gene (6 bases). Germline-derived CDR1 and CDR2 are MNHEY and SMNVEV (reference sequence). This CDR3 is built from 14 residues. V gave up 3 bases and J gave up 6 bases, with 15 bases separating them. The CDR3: CASSFLQGISEQYF. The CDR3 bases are TGTGCCAGCAGTTTCCTCCAGGGGATTAGCGAGCAGTACTTC.

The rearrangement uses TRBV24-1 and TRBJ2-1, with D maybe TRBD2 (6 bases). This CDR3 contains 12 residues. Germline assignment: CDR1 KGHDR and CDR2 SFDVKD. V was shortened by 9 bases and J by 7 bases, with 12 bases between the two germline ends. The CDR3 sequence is CATDGGENEQFF. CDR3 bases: TGTGCCACCGACGGGGGTGAGAATGAGCAGTTCTTC.